Listed below are T cell receptor beta chains from one sample, sequenced in a study of cytomegalovirus exposure and HLA in healthy donors. Libraries were prepared by immunoSEQ multiplex PCR; TCRdb keeps only in-frame clonotypes and omits some of them. The sample yields over 55,000 clones, roughly 75% seen once. Sequencing input: PBMCs. The receptor source for this set is a woman under 40 in good health and CMV-seronegative. The CDR3 runs from the conserved cysteine through the conserved F or W. The D gene is left open where the match is weak. Clone size is shown for a subset of rows, as once, few, many or a class of expanded clone.

d_call	clone_size	v_call	j_call	cdr3_aa	cdr3_nt
NA	NA	TRBV2	TRBJ2-2	CASSALTGTGELFF	TGTGCCAGCAGTGCCCTGACCGGGACAGGGGAGCTGTTTTTT
TRBD1	NA	TRBV10-3	TRBJ2-2	CAIEDRDRGRPGELFF	TGTGCCATCGAAGACCGGGACAGGGGGCGTCCCGGGGAGCTGTTTTTT
NA	NA	TRBV29-1	TRBJ1-4	CSVHIQNEKLFF	TGCAGCGTCCATATACAGAATGAAAAACTGTTTTTT
NA	NA	TRBV2	TRBJ1-2	CASRGRTDGYTF	TGTGCCAGCAGGGGCCGGACAGATGGCTACACCTTC
TRBD2	few	TRBV6-1	TRBJ2-5	CASSETGLAGQETQYF	TGTGCCAGCAGCGAAACAGGACTAGCGGGCCAAGAGACCCAGTACTTC
NA	NA	TRBV29-1	TRBJ1-1	CSVEAWEPQNMNTEAFF	TGCAGCGTTGAGGCATGGGAGCCCCAGAATATGAACACTGAAGCTTTCTTT
TRBD1	NA	TRBV6-5	TRBJ1-2	CASSRTSGGGGYTF	TGTGCCAGCAGCCGAACCTCAGGGGGTGGTGGCTACACCTTC
NA	NA	TRBV5-1	TRBJ1-4	CASSLTGNGEKLFF	TGCGCCAGCAGCTTGACAGGGAACGGTGAAAAACTGTTTTTT
NA	NA	TRBV28	TRBJ2-1	CASLRGGTGYEQFF	TGTGCCAGCTTACGCGGAGGGACCGGCTATGAGCAGTTCTTC
NA	NA	TRBV29-1	TRBJ1-1	CSVEQGDLNTEAFF	TGCAGCGTTGAACAAGGGGACTTGAACACTGAAGCTTTCTTT
NA	NA	TRBV7-2	TRBJ2-7	CASSIPPVYEQYF	TGTGCCAGCAGCATTCCCCCCGTATACGAGCAGTACTTC
NA	NA	TRBV4-3	TRBJ2-5	CASSQGRLQETQYF	TGCGCCAGCAGCCAAGGCCGACTACAAGAGACCCAGTACTTC
TRBD2	NA	TRBV2	TRBJ2-3	CASSEAGTSNSDTQYF	TGTGCCAGCAGTGAAGCCGGGACTAGTAACTCAGATACGCAGTATTTT
NA	NA	TRBV21-1	TRBJ2-3	CASSTLARAVGTDTQYF	TGTGCCAGCAGCACCCTAGCGCGGGCGGTTGGGACAGATACGCAGTATTTT
NA	NA	TRBV10-2	TRBJ1-5	CASCTGRNQPQHF	TGCGCCAGCTGTACAGGTCGCAATCAGCCCCAGCATTTT
NA	NA	TRBV7-2	TRBJ2-7	CASSQDSYEQYF	TGTGCCAGCAGCCAGGACAGTTACGAGCAGTACTTC
TRBD1	NA	TRBV28	TRBJ1-2	CASSFPGQGANGYTF	TGTGCCAGCAGTTTCCCGGGACAGGGGGCCAATGGCTACACCTTC
TRBD1	NA	TRBV4-3	TRBJ1-1	CASSQWTGGTEAFF	TGCGCCAGCAGCCAATGGACAGGGGGGACTGAAGCTTTCTTT
TRBD1	NA	TRBV10-1	TRBJ1-1	CASRSGTGNTEAFF	TGCGCCAGCAGATCCGGGACAGGGAACACTGAAGCTTTCTTT
TRBD1	NA	TRBV30	TRBJ1-1	CAWTIPGDRGLNTEAFF	TGTGCCTGGACCATCCCAGGGGACAGGGGGTTGAACACTGAAGCTTTCTTT
NA	NA	TRBV30	TRBJ2-7	CAWSVSLYYEQYF	TGTGCCTGGAGTGTAAGCCTGTATTACGAGCAGTACTTC
NA	NA	TRBV7-2	TRBJ1-5	CASSLEGRNYQPQHF	TGTGCCAGCAGCTTAGAGGGGCGAAACTATCAGCCCCAGCATTTT
TRBD1	NA	TRBV9	TRBJ1-1	CASSVSQDRGSNTEAFF	TGTGCCAGCAGCGTCTCCCAGGACAGGGGTTCGAACACTGAAGCTTTCTTT
NA	NA	TRBV20-1	TRBJ1-1	CSARVGLGAFF	TGCAGTGCTAGAGTAGGACTCGGGGCTTTCTTT
TRBD2	NA	TRBV4-3	TRBJ2-7	CASSAAGGYEQYF	TGCGCCAGCAGCGCGGCGGGAGGCTACGAGCAGTACTTC
NA	NA	TRBV23-1	TRBJ1-2	CASSPRLPLFYGYTF	TGCGCCAGCAGTCCTCGGTTGCCCCTCTTCTATGGCTACACCTTC
TRBD2	NA	TRBV9	TRBJ2-2	CASSRRPLAGVGELFF	TGTGCCAGCAGCCGCCGGCCGCTAGCGGGAGTTGGGGAGCTGTTTTTT
NA	NA	TRBV30	TRBJ1-5	CAWSVRHTPGAVQPQHF	TGTGCCTGGAGTGTGCGGCATACCCCAGGGGCGGTTCAGCCCCAGCATTTT
NA	NA	TRBV15	TRBJ1-1	CATSRDTGHTEAFF	TGTGCCACCAGCAGAGACACAGGGCACACTGAAGCTTTCTTT
NA	once	TRBV10-2	TRBJ2-3	CASSETTGTYTDTQYF	TGCGCCAGCAGTGAGACAACCGGGACATACACAGATACGCAGTATTTT
TRBD2	NA	TRBV4-1	TRBJ2-2	CASSLWTSGGAPNTGELFF	TGCGCCAGCAGCCTATGGACTAGCGGGGGGGCCCCGAACACCGGGGAGCTGTTTTTT
NA	NA	TRBV11-2	TRBJ2-7	CASSLDSGWARRTYEQYF	TGTGCCAGCAGCTTAGATTCGGGGTGGGCCAGGAGAACCTACGAGCAGTACTTC
NA	NA	TRBV11-2	TRBJ2-7	CASSFTGNYEQYF	TGTGCCAGCAGCTTCACAGGGAACTACGAGCAGTACTTC
NA	NA	TRBV30	TRBJ1-2	CAWSVAGQRNYGYTF	TGTGCCTGGAGCGTCGCCGGACAGCGAAACTATGGCTACACCTTC
TRBD1	NA	TRBV30	TRBJ2-1	CAWTTGADYNEQFF	TGTGCCTGGACGACAGGGGCAGACTACAATGAGCAGTTCTTC
NA	NA	TRBV6-5	TRBJ2-3	CASSYKQATSDTQYF	TGTGCCAGCAGTTACAAACAGGCGACGTCAGATACGCAGTATTTT
TRBD1	NA	TRBV6-6	TRBJ1-4	CASREGTELNEKLFF	TGTGCCAGCCGGGAGGGGACAGAACTTAATGAAAAACTGTTTTTT
NA	NA	TRBV13	TRBJ2-2	CASSSLTGELFF	TGTGCCAGCAGCTCCTTAACCGGGGAGCTGTTTTTT
TRBD1	NA	TRBV6-1	TRBJ1-4	CARDREEEKLFF	TGTGCCAGGGACAGGGAAGAGGAAAAACTGTTTTTT
NA	NA	TRBV4-1	TRBJ1-1	CASSPQRDTEAFF	TGCGCCAGCAGCCCCCAGAGGGACACTGAAGCTTTCTTT
NA	NA	TRBV6-5	TRBJ2-2	CASSPNPGELFF	TGTGCCAGCAGTCCTAATCCCGGGGAGCTGTTTTTT
TRBD1	NA	TRBV4-1	TRBJ1-5	CASSQADRVSNQPQHF	TGCGCCAGCAGCCAAGCGGACAGGGTGAGCAATCAGCCCCAGCATTTT
NA	NA	TRBV30	TRBJ1-4	CAWSVRDTEKLFF	TGTGCCTGGAGTGTACGAGACACTGAAAAACTGTTTTTT
TRBD2	once	TRBV7-7	TRBJ2-5	CASSFGAGVQETQYF	TGTGCCAGCAGCTTCGGAGCGGGGGTTCAAGAGACCCAGTACTTC
NA	NA	TRBV29-1	TRBJ2-7	CSVEFGGLNYEQYF	TGCAGCGTTGAATTCGGGGGGCTCAACTACGAGCAGTACTTC
TRBD1	NA	TRBV4-3	TRBJ2-7	CASSQVSSGQGAPYEQYF	TGCGCCAGCAGCCAAGTCAGTTCGGGACAGGGGGCACCCTACGAGCAGTACTTC
NA	NA	TRBV10-1	TRBJ2-1	CASSESSRLVYNEQFF	TGCGCCAGCAGTGAGTCCTCTAGACTAGTCTACAATGAGCAGTTCTTC
NA	NA	TRBV27	TRBJ1-2	CASSLQGPRGYTF	TGTGCCAGCAGTTTACAGGGTCCTCGGGGCTACACCTTC
TRBD1	NA	TRBV10-1	TRBJ1-5	CASNGQGGQPQHF	TGCGCCAGCAACGGACAGGGAGGTCAGCCCCAGCATTTT